The clone carrying this T cell receptor beta chain was seen only a few times. Sample time point: pre-sensitization, week 0. Treatment meaning: therapeutic diphenylcyclopropenone sensitization with weekly scalp DPC. TCRdb re-analysed the RACE reads in MiXCR, keeping a single row per CDR3 protein. Of about 180,000 distinct CDR3 sequences listed, 30% were seen once; the top ten hold about 2.8%. These data originate in a study of human T cells and chemical hapten exposure. V lost 6 bases, J lost 5 bases, and 7 bases stayed unmatched. The CDR3 totals 16 residues. The germline CDR1 and CDR2 sequences are MRHNA and SNTAGT.

Sequencing used whole blood, obtained in connection with sensitization to the hapten diphenylcyclopropenone (DPC). This TCR derives from a young woman with alopecia areata. Some clones in this sample may be carry-over from other donors' samples. This chain connects TRBV6-4 to TRBJ1-6; 10 bases agree with TRBD1. The chain's CDR3 is CASSPGTGVHNSPLHF. The DNA of the CDR3 is TGTGCCAGCAGCCCTGGGACAGGGGTCCATAATTCACCCCTCCACTTT.